One and the same sample provided the 15 T cell receptor beta chains below, sequenced in a study of blood T cell repertoires in COVID-19. Data came from immunoSEQ multiplex PCR; TCRdb stores just in-frame clones and leaves some out. This sample yields hundreds of thousands of clones, of which approximately 83% are seen a single time; roughly 3.1% belongs to the top ten. The sequencing sample was made of PBMCs or T cells enriched from blood (not recorded which). Receptors originate from a woman aged 40 to 49 with acute COVID-19.

In its sample, this clone was seen a few times. The chain joins TRBV3-1 (or the pseudogene TRBV3-2) to TRBJ2-7; 10 bases map to TRBD2. The V and J ends lost 6 bases and 6 bases, in that order; junction bases with no gene match: 5. CDR1 is LGHDT, CDR2 YNNKEL, per germline (reference sequence). The CDR3 extends over 13 amino acids. The CDR3 DNA sequence: TGTGCCAGCAGATCAACTAGCGGGGTCGAGCAGTACTTC. This gives the protein CASRSTSGVEQYF.

This chain connects TRBV6-5 to TRBJ2-1; possible D gene TRBD1, 6 bases. The CDR3 has 15 residues. The germline V and J ends were trimmed by 0 bases and 0 bases, with 6 bases remaining between them. Germline lookup yields CDR1 MNHEY and CDR2 SVGAGI. CDR3 DNA sequence: TGTGCCAGCAGTTACTCGGGACACTCCTACAATGAGCAGTTCTTC. It codes for CASSYSGHSYNEQFF.

CDR3: CASSEGTFSTDTQYF. The CDR3 region has the DNA TGTGCCAGCAGTGAAGGTACATTCAGCACAGATACGCAGTATTTT. The rearrangement joins TRBV2 to TRBJ2-3; the D is unclear. V lost 1 base and J 0 bases, leaving 8 bases between the germline ends. This CDR3 is built from 15 residues. Germline-derived CDR1 and CDR2 are SNHLY and FYNNEI.

The V call is TRBV14, the J call TRBJ2-2; 7 bases match TRBD2. The J segment lost 3 bases and the V segment lost 1 base, leaving 11 bases of the junction unmatched. Germline loops: CDR1 SGHDN, CDR2 FVKESK. The CDR3 totals 18 residues. Here the CDR3 reads CASSQGDAYAGDTGELFF. CDR3 sequence (DNA): TGTGCCAGCAGCCAAGGTGACGCCTACGCGGGGGACACCGGGGAGCTGTTTTTT.

CDR3 region: CASSLGVTGFVRNEKLFF. The CDR3 coding sequence is TGCGCCAGCAGCTTGGGGGTAACAGGGTTCGTCCGAAATGAAAAACTGTTTTTT. The rearrangement links TRBV5-1 to TRBJ1-4; tentatively, D is TRBD1 (6 bases). The CDR3 has 18 amino acids. V lost 0 bases to trimming and J lost 5 bases, with 20 bases between them. Germline CDR1 SGHRS, CDR2 YFSETQ.

The chain links TRBV6-5 to TRBJ2-1, with 8 positions matching TRBD2. Germline CDR1 MNHEY, CDR2 SVGAGI. The CDR3 length is 12 residues. J gave up 15 bases and V 4 bases, and 8 bases lay outside the gene matches. CDR3 amino acids: CASSLEREYPFF. DNA for the CDR3: TGTGCCAGCAGTTTGGAGCGGGAGTATCCGTTCTTC.

The chain links TRBV27 to TRBJ2-1; 8 bases map to TRBD1. The trim removed 2 bases at V and 12 bases at J, leaving 6 bases unmatched. Germline V lookup: CDR1 MNHEY, CDR2 SMNVEV (reference sequence). This CDR3 region has 13 residues. The CDR3 spells CASSLGQGESQFF. CDR3 nucleotide sequence: TGTGCCAGCAGTTTAGGACAGGGAGAGTCGCAGTTCTTC.

This chain links TRBV28 with TRBJ2-1, with D maybe TRBD2 (6 bases). V was pared by 3 bases and J by 4 bases, with 10 bases between. The germline gives CDR1 MDHEN, CDR2 SYDVKM. The CDR3 contains 14 residues. This chain's CDR3 is CASSLGGTYNEQFF. The DNA of the CDR3 is TGTGCCAGCAGTTTGGGCGGGACTTACAATGAGCAGTTCTTC.

The chain combines TRBV28 with TRBJ2-2; 8 bases agree with TRBD2. The CDR3 has 13 residues. V lost 9 bases to trimming and J lost 6 bases; unmatched junction nucleotides: 6. Germline lookup yields CDR1 MDHEN and CDR2 SYDVKM. This CDR3 is CASSTSVAGELFF. DNA for the CDR3: TGTGCCAGTTCGACTAGCGTCGCCGGGGAGCTGTTTTTT.

This clone has more than one count but fewer than ten. The V and J genes are TRBV19 and TRBJ1-6; D ambiguous. Germline V gene lookup returns CDR1 LNHDA and CDR2 SQIVND (reference sequence). CDR3 length: 12 amino acids. CDR3 region: CAAGPADSPLHF. The DNA of the CDR3 is TGTGCAGCGGGCCCGGCTGATTCACCCCTCCACTTT.

The V and J genes are TRBV6-2 or TRBV6-3 and TRBJ2-7, with a tentative D call TRBD1 (7 bases). V shed 5 bases and J shed 5 bases, with 13 bases lying between them. The length of the CDR3 is 13 residues. The germline gives CDR1 MNHEY, CDR2 SVGEGT. This CDR3 is CASSRQGGDEQYF. Written as DNA, the CDR3 is TGTGCCAGCAGTAGACAGGGAGGCGACGAGCAGTACTTC.

The V gene is TRBV2, the J gene TRBJ2-7; 14 bases match TRBD2. Germline V lookup: CDR1 SNHLY, CDR2 FYNNEI. J gave up 4 bases and V 6 bases, and 5 bases lay outside the gene matches. This CDR3 is built from 15 residues. The CDR3 bases are TGTGCCAGCAGGCGGGGACTAGCGGGAGAATACGAGCAGTACTTC. Residues: CASRRGLAGEYEQYF.

The rearrangement links TRBV30 to TRBJ1-2, with TRBD1 as a possible D gene (5 bases). The germline V gene has CDR1 GTSNPN and CDR2 SVGIG (reference sequence). This CDR3 is built from 13 residues. Trimming shortened V by 0 bases and J by 7 bases, and 12 bases separated the two germline ends. The CDR3 protein is CAWSVGAGGGYTF. CDR3 sequence (DNA): TGTGCCTGGAGTGTAGGGGCTGGCGGTGGCTACACCTTC. The complete variable domain, with remaining parts taken from reference TRBV30 and TRBJ1-2, reads SQTIHQWPATLVQPVGSPLSLECTVEGTSNPNLYWYRQAAGRGLQLLFYSVGIGQISSEVPQNLSASRPQDRQFILSSKKLLLSDSGFYLCAWSVGAGGGYTFGSGTRLTVV.

The rearrangement links TRBV4-1 to TRBJ2-7; TRBD1 agrees at 9 bases. This CDR3 has 17 amino acids. The germline V gene encodes CDR1 MGHRA and CDR2 YSYEKL. V lost 1 base, J lost 0 bases, and 7 bases stayed unmatched. The CDR3 spells CASSQGGEDRGSYEQYF. In DNA, the CDR3 is TGCGCCAGCAGCCAAGGGGGTGAGGACAGGGGCTCCTACGAGCAGTACTTC.

The chain is built from TRBV6-2 or TRBV6-3 and TRBJ2-7, with 9 bases lining up with TRBD2. V trimming: 0 bases; J trimming: 4 bases; junction bases outside the gene matches: 7. This CDR3 contains 16 residues. Per the germline V gene, CDR1 is MNHEY and CDR2 is SVGEGT. Written as DNA, the CDR3 is TGTGCCAGCAGTTACTCCTTTAGCGGGAGTCTGTACGAGCAGTACTTC. Protein: CASSYSFSGSLYEQYF.